The table lists the clone carrying this T cell receptor (beta chain) with a few counts. Its antigen is unknown. The donors, all healthy, were Caucasians living in Russia, aged about 6 to 100. Every sample yielded at least 7 million isolated PBMCs. The source of the sample is a study of blood T cells in healthy people across ages. A J-beta primer mix and a sample-barcoded 5' primer were used in a second PCR of about 6 to 12 cycles. Using its own MiXCR run on the 5' RACE reads, TCRdb lists one record per CDR3 protein. The sample records about 800,000 distinct CDR3 sequences, roughly 64% being singletons. Study findings and constraints: The CMV status of each donor remained undetermined, and this could have confounded shifts in expanded clonotypes.

The sequencing sample was made of blood. The receptor's source is a man aged 30-40 years in good health.

CDR3 sequence: CASSQAPGTHVNEQFF. In nucleotides, the CDR3 is TGTGCCAGCAGCCAAGCTCCCGGGACGCACGTCAATGAGCAGTTCTTC. V gene TRBV4-2 combines with J gene TRBJ2-1; D tentatively reads TRBD1 or TRBD2 (5 bases each). Deletions cut 1 base from V and 6 bases from J, with 16 bases between. Germline CDR1 LGHNA, CDR2 YNFKEQ. The CDR3 length is 16 residues.